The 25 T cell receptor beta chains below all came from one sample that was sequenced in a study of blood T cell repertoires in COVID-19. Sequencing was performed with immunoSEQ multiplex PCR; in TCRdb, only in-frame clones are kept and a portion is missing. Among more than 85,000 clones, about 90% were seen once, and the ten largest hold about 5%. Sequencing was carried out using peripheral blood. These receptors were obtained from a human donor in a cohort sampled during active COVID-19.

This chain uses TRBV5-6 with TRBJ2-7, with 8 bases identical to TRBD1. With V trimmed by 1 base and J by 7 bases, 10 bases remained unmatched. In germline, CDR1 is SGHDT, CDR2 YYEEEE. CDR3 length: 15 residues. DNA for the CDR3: TGTGCCAGCAGCTTGAGGTGGACAGGGCCACGGGAGCAGTACTTC. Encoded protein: CASSLRWTGPREQYF.

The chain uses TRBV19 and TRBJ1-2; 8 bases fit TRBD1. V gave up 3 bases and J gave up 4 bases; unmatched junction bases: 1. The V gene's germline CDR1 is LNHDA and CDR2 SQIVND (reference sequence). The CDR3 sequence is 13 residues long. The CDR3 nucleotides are TGTGCCAGTAGTATCGACAGGGGCTATGGCTACACCTTC. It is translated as CASSIDRGYGYTF.

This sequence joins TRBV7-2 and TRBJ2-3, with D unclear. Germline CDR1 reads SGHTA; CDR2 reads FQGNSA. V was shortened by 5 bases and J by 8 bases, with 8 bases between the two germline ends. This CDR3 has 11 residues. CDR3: CASSATGTQYF. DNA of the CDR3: TGTGCCAGCAGCGCCACGGGTACGCAGTATTTT.

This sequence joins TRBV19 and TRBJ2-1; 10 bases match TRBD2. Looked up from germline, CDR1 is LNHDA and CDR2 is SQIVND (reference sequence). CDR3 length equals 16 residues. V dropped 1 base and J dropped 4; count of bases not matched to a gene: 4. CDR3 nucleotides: TGTGCCAGTAGTATAGCGAGCGGGGGGGCTTACAATGAGCAGTTCTTC. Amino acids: CASSIASGGAYNEQFF.

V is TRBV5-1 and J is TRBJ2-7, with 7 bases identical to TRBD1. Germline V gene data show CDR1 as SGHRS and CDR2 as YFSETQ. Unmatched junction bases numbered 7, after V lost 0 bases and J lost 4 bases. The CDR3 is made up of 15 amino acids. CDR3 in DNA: TGCGCCAGCAGCTTGGCCGGGACAGTGGATTACGAGCAGTACTTC. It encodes CASSLAGTVDYEQYF.

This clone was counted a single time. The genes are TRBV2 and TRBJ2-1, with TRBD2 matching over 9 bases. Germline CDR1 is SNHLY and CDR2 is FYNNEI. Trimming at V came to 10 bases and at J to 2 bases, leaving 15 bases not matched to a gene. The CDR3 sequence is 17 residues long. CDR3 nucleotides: TGTGCCACCTCCAACGCCGTTAGCGGGAGAACCTACAATGAGCAGTTCTTC. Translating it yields CATSNAVSGRTYNEQFF.

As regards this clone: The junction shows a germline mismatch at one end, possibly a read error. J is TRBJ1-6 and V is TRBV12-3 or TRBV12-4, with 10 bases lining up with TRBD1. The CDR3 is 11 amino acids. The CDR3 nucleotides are TGCGGGACAGGGGACAATTCACCCCTCCACTTT. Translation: CGTGDNSPLHF.

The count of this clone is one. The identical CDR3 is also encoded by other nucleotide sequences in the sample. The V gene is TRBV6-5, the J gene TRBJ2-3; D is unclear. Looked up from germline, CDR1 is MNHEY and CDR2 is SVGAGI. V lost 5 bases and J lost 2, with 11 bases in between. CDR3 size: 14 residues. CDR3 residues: CASSPRGSTDTQYF. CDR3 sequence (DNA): TGTGCCAGCAGTCCCCGAGGATCCACAGATACGCAGTATTTT.

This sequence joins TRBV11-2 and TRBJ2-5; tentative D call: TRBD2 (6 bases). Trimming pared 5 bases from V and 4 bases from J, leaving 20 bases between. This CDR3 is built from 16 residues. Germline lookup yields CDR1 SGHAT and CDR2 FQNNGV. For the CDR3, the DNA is TGTGCCAGCAGCCGTACAGAGGGGAACGGGAGAGAGACCCAGTACTTC. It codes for CASSRTEGNGRETQYF.

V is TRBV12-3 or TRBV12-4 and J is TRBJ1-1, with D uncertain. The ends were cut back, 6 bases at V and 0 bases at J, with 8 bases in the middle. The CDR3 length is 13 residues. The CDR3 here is CASSRRVNTEAFF. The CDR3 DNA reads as TGTGCCAGCAGCCGGAGAGTGAACACTGAAGCTTTCTTT.

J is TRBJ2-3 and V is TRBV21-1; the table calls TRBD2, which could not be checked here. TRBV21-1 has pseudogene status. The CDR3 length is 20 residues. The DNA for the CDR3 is TGTGCCAGCAGCAACCCGGGACTAGCGGGAGTGCGGGCTAGGCCAGATACGCAGTATTTT. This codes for CASSNPGLAGVRARPDTQYF.

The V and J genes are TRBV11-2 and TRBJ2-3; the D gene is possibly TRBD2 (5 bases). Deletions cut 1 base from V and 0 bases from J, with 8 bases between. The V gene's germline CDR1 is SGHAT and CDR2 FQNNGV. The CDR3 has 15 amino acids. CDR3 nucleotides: TGTGCCAGCAGCTTAGTGGGCGGGAGCACAGATACGCAGTATTTT. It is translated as CASSLVGGSTDTQYF.

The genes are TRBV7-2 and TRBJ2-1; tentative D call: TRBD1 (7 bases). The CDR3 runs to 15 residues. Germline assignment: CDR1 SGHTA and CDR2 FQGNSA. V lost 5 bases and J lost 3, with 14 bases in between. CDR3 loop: CASSRGDSHYNEQFF. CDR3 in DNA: TGTGCCAGCAGCCGCGGGGACAGCCACTACAATGAGCAGTTCTTC.

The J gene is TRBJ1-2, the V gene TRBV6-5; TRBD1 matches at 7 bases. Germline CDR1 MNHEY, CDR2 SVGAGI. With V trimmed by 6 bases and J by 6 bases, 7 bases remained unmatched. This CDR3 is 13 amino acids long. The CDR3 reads CASRGAGGNGYTF. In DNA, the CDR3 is TGTGCCAGCAGGGGGGCAGGGGGTAATGGCTACACCTTC.

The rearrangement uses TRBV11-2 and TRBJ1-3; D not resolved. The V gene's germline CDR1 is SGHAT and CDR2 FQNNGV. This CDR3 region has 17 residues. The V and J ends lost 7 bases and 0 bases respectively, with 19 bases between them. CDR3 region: CASTAKEGSSSGNTIYF. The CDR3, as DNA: TGTGCCAGCACCGCCAAGGAGGGTTCCAGCTCTGGAAACACCATATATTTT.

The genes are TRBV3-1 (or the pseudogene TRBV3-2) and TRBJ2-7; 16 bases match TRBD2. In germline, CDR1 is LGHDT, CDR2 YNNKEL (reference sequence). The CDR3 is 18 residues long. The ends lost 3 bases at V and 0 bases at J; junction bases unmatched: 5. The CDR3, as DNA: TGTGCCAGCAGCCAGGGACTAGCGGGAGGGCCACTCTCCTACGAGCAGTACTTC. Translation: CASSQGLAGGPLSYEQYF.

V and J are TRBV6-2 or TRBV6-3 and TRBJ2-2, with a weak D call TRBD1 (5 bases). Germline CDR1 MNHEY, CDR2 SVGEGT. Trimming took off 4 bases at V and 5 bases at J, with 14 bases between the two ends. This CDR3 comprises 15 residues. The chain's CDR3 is CASSSWGMVTGELFF. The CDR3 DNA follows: TGTGCCAGCAGTTCCTGGGGCATGGTAACCGGGGAGCTGTTTTTT.

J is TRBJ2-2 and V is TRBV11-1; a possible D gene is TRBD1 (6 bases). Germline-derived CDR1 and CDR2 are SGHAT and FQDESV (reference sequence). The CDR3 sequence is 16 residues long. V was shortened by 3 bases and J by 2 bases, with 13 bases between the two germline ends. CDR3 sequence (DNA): TGTGCCAGCAGCTTGGACTGGGGGCCCAACACCGGGGAGCTGTTTTTT. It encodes CASSLDWGPNTGELFF.

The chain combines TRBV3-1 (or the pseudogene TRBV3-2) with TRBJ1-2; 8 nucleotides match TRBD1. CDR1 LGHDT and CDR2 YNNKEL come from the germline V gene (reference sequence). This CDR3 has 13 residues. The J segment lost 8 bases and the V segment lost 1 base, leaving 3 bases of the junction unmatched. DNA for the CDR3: TGTGCCAGCAGCCAAGCCGCAGGGGGCGGCTACACCTTC. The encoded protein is CASSQAAGGGYTF.

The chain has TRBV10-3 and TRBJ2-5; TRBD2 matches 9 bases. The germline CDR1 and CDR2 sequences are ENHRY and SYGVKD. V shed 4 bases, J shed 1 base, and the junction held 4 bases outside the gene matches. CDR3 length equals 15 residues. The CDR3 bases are TGTGCCATCAGTGGAGCGGGAGGTAGCCAAGAGACCCAGTACTTC. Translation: CAISGAGGSQETQYF.

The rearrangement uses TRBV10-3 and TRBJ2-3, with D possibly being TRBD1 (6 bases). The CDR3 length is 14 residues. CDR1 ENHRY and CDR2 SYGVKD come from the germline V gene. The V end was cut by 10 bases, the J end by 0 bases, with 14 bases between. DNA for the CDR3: TGTGCCACCACCGGGACAACGAGCACAGATACGCAGTATTTT. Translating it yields CATTGTTSTDTQYF.

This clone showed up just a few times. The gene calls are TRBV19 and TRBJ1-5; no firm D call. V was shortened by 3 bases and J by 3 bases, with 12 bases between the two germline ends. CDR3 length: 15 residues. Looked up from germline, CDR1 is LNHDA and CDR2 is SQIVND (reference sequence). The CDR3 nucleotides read TGTGCCAGTAGTATTACGGGAAGCGACAATCAGCCCCAGCATTTT. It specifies CASSITGSDNQPQHF. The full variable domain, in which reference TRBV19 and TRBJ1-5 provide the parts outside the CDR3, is DGGITQSPKYLFRKEGQNVTLSCEQNLNHDAMYWYRQDPGQGLRLIYYSQIVNDFQKGDIAEGYSVSREKKESFPLTVTSAQKNPTAFYLCASSITGSDNQPQHFGDGTRLSIL.

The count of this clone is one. The CDR3 region has the DNA TGTGCCAGCAGCCCGATGCCGGGACAGGGTATGGAGACCCAGTACTTC. Protein sequence: CASSPMPGQGMETQYF. The chain uses TRBV7-9 and TRBJ2-5; 9 bases agree with TRBD1. This CDR3 region has 16 residues. CDR1 is SEHNR, CDR2 FQNEAQ, per germline (reference sequence). V lost 5 bases to trimming and J lost 5 bases; unmatched junction nucleotides: 12.

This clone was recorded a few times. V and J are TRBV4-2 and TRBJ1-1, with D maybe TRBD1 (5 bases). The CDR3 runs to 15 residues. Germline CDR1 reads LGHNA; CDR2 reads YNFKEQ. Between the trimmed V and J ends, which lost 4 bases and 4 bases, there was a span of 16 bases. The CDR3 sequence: CASSPYGRGGTEAFF. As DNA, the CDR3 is TGTGCCAGCAGCCCCTATGGAAGGGGAGGCACTGAAGCTTTCTTT.

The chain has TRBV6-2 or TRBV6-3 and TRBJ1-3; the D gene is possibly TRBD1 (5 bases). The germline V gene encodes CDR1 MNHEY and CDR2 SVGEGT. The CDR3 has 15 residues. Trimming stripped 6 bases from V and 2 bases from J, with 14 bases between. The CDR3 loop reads CASSPRGGAGNTIYF. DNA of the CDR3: TGTGCCAGCAGCCCAAGAGGAGGGGCTGGAAACACCATATATTTT.